This T cell receptor (beta chain) was obtained from a study of blood T cells in healthy people across ages. General study results and limits: TCR beta diversity, measured per million T cells, fell in a roughly linear way with age.

The trim removed 6 bases at V and 7 bases at J, leaving 9 bases unmatched. Germline CDR1 and CDR2: MNHEY and SVGAGI. The CDR3 is made up of 14 amino acids. On this clonotype: The antigen is undetermined.

PBMCs, at least 7 million per sample, were isolated. The second PCR ran roughly 7 to 12 cycles with a sample-barcoded 5' primer and J-beta primers. MiXCR was run by TCRdb on the 5' RACE reads, yielding one entry per CDR3 protein. The sample includes 600,000 to 800,000 distinct CDR3 sequences, approximately 52% of them seen just once. This rearrangement joins TRBV6-5 to TRBJ2-3; TRBD2 aligns across 8 bases. Input material: blood. The sequence derives from a woman of 80 years or more in good health. For the CDR3, the DNA is TGTGCCAGCAGCCACTGGACTAGCTATCATACGCAGTATTTT. Amino acids: CASSHWTSYHTQYF.